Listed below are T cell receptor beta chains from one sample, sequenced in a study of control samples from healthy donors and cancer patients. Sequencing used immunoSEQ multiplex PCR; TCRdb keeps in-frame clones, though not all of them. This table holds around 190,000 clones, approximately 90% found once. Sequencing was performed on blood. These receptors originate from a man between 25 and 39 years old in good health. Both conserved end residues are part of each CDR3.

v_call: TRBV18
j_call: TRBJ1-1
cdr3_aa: CASSPRRSGDTEAFF

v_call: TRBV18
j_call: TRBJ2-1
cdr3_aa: CASSPGGTNPNEQFF

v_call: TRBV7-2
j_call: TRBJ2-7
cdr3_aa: CASSLAVTSGVYEQYF

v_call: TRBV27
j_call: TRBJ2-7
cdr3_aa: CATKGLLGGRRYEQYF

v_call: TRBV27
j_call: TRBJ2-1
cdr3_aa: CASSFNGNTNEQFF

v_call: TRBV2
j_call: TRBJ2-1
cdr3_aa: CASSPRTGGFYNEQFF

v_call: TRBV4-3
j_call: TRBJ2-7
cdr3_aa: CASSQSRTGGLYEQYF

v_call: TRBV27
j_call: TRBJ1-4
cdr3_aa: CASSLGRRNEKLFF

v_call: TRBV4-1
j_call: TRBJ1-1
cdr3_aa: CASSQGGGKGWGTEAFF

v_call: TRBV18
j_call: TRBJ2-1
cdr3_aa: CASSLSGGNNEQFF

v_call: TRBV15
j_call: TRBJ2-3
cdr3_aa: CATSREDRGGLGTDTQYF

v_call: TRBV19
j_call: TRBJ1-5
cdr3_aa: CASTWGTRSGQPQHF

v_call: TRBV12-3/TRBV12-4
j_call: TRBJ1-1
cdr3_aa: CASSLALETEAFF

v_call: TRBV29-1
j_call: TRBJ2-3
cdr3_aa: CSVEGLSLPGGTDTQYF

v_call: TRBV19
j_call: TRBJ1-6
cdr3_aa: CASSPIFSGTAYSPLHF

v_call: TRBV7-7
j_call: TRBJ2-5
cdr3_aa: CASSFLAGGQETQYF

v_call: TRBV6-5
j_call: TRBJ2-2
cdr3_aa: CASSTWDPRSGELFF

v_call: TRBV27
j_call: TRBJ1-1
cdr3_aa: CASSLSPGNMNTEAFF

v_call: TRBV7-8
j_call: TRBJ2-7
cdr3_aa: CASSSGTSGSPSSYEQYF

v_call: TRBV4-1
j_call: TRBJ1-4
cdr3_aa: CASSQGSPATNEKLFF

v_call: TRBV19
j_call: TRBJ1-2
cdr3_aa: CASSISAWTEIDYTF

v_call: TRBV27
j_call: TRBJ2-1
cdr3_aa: CATGIRGLAGAEQFF

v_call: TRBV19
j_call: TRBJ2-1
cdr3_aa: CATVGLAGYNEQFF

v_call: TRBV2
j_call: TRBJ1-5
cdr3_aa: CASSYSNQPQHF

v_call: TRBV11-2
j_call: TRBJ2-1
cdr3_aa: CASSQARDEQFF

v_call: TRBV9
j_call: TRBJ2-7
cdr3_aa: CASSVGSGGAYEQYF

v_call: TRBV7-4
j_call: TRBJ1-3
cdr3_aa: CASSLAGVSRNTSYF

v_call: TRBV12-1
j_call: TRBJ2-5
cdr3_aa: CASEGLAQTSGEVETQYF

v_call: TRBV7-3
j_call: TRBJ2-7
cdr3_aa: CASSPTGTTTYEQYF

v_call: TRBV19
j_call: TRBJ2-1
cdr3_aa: CASSIRDEQFF

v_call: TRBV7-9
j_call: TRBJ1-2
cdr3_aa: CASSPGGIDGYTF

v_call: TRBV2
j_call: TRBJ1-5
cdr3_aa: CASSEAVRSGQPQHF

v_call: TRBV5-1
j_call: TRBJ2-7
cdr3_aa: CASSLVAGTSGSEQYF